This TCR beta chain was observed in a study of cytomegalovirus exposure and HLA in healthy donors. A multiplex PCR was run with 60 Vbeta primers and 13 Jbeta primers. Profiling relied on immunoSEQ multiplex PCR, and the TCRdb table lists in-frame clones only, not all of them. Among 130,000 or so clones listed, over 70% were seen once. The receptor comes from a man aged 25-45 years in good health and CMV-seronegative. The specimen was PBMCs.

CDR3 bases: TGTGCCAGCAGTCCAATTGGGACTAGCGGGAGTTTAAACGAGCAGTACTTC. This sequence encodes CASSPIGTSGSLNEQYF. V usage is TRBV27 and J usage is TRBJ2-7, with 14 bases fitting TRBD2. The CDR3 loop spans 17 amino acids. Germline CDR1 reads MNHEY; CDR2 reads SMNVEV (reference sequence). Trimming at V came to 5 bases and at J to 5 bases, leaving 11 bases not matched to a gene.